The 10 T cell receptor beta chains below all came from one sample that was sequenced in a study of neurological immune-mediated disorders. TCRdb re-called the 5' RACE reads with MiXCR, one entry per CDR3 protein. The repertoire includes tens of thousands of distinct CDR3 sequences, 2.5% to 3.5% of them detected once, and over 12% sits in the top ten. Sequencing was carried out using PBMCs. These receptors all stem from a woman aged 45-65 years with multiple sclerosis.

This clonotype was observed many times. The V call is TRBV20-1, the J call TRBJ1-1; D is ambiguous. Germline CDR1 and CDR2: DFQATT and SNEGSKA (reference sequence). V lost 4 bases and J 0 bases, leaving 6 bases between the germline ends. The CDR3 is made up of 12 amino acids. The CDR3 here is CSAKRMNTEAFF. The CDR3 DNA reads TGCAGTGCTAAACGAATGAACACTGAAGCTTTCTTT.

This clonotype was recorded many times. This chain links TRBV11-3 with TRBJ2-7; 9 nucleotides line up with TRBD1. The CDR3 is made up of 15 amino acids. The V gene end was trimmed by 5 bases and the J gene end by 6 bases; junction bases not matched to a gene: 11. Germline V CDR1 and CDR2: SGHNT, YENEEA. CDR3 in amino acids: CASSAGTGRLGEQYF. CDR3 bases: TGTGCCAGCAGCGCCGGGACAGGGAGGCTAGGCGAGCAGTACTTC.

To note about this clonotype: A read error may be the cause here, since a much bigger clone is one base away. The CDR3 here is CSAAKGDTQGTEAFF. The CDR3 region has the DNA TGCAGTGCCGCGAAAGGGGACACCCAGGGCACTGAAGCTTTCTTT. The V and J genes are TRBV20-1 and TRBJ1-1; possible D gene TRBD1, 6 bases. Looked up from germline, CDR1 is DFQATT and CDR2 is SNEGSKA (reference sequence). V lost 6 bases and J lost 4, with 21 bases in between. This CDR3 comprises 15 residues.

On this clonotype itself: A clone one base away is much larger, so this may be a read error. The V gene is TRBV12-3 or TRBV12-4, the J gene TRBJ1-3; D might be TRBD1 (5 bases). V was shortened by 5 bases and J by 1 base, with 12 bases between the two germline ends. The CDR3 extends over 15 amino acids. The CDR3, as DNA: TGTGCCAGCAGTAATCCAGGGTGGTCTGGAAACACCATATATTTT. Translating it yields CASSNPGWSGNTIYF.

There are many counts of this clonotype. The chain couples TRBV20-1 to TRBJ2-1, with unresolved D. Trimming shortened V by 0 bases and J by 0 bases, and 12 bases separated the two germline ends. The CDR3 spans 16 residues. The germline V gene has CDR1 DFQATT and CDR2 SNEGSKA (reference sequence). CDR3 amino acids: CSARDAKEHSYNEQFF. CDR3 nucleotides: TGCAGTGCTAGAGATGCGAAGGAGCACTCCTACAATGAGCAGTTCTTC.

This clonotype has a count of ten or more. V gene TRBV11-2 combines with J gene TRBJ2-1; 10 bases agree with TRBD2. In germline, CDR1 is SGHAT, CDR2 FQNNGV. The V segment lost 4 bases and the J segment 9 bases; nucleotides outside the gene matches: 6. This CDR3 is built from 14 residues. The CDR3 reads CASSYRTSGLEQFF. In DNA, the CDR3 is TGTGCCAGCAGCTACAGGACTAGCGGCCTTGAGCAGTTCTTC.

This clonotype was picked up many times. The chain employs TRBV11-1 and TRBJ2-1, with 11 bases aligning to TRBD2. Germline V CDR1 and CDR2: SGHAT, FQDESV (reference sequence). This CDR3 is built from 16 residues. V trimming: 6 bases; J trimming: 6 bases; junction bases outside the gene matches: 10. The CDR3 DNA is TGTGCCAGCAGTTTCTTAGCGGGAGGGGACGCCAATGAGCAGTTCTTC. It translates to CASSFLAGGDANEQFF. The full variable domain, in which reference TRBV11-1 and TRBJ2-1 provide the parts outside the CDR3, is EAEVAQSPRYKITEKSQAVAFWCDPISGHATLYWYRQILGQGPELLVQFQDESVVDDSQLPKDRFSAERLKGVDSTLKIQPAELGDSAMYLCASSFLAGGDANEQFFGPGTRLTVL.

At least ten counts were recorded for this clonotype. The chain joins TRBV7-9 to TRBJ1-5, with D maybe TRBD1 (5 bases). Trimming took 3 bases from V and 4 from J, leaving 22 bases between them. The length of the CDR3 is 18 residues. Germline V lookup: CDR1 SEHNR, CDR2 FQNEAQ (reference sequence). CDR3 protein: CASSLGPLREAGNQPQHF. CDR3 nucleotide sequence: TGTGCCAGCAGCTTGGGCCCCCTCAGGGAGGCGGGGAATCAGCCCCAGCATTTT.

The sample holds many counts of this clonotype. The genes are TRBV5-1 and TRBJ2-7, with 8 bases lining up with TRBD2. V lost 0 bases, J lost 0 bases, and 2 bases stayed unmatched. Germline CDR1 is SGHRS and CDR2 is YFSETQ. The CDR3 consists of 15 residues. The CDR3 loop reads CASSLGTSGSYEQYV. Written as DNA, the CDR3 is TGCGCCAGCAGCTTGGGTACTAGCGGCTCCTACGAGCAGTACGTC.

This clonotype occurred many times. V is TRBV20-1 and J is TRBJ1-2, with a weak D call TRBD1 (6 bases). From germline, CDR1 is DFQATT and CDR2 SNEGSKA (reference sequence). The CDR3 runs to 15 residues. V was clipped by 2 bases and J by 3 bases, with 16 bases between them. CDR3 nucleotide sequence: TGCAGTGCTAGACACGGACAGTCCCAATACTATGGCTACACCTTC. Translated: CSARHGQSQYYGYTF.